The TCR beta chain under discussion was sequenced for a study of regulatory T cells in long-lasting Graves disease. Time point of the sample: newly diagnosed GD, antithyroid drugs for less than 3 months. Isolated PBMC RNA provided the starting material for the TCR library. Germline V gene lookup returns CDR1 SGDLS and CDR2 YYNGEE. This CDR3 is built from 16 residues. V lost 0 bases and J lost 2, with 11 bases in between. Library construction for TCR beta used iRepertoire HTBI primers and Arm-PCR of CDR3 regions. One entry per CDR3 protein results from TCRdb running MiXCR on the multiplex PCR reads. Counted here are 550,000 or so distinct CDR3 sequences, around 13% occurring once; the ten biggest clones make up about 8.3%. As concerns this clonotype: Its specificity is not known.

Study findings and constraints: Relative to newly diagnosed Graves' patients, persistent ones had lower TCR diversity.

The sample was also reused in another study, on T cells in Graves' hyperthyroidism and ophthalmopathy. Turning to that study: Exclusion followed for patients with uncontrolled infection, other autoimmune disease, pregnancy or lactation. A first-round RT-PCR of the TCR CDR3 used the HTBI primer set.

Sequences were derived from peripheral blood mononuclear cells (PBMCs), sampled at new diagnosis, from a patient treated with antithyroid drugs. This chain links TRBV9 with TRBJ2-2; possibly TRBD1 for D (6 bases). This receptor was obtained from a woman in her twenties or thirties with Graves disease. The CDR3 is CASSVERTANTGELFF. Here the CDR3 DNA reads TGTGCCAGCAGCGTAGAACGGACAGCCAACACCGGGGAGCTGTTTTTT.